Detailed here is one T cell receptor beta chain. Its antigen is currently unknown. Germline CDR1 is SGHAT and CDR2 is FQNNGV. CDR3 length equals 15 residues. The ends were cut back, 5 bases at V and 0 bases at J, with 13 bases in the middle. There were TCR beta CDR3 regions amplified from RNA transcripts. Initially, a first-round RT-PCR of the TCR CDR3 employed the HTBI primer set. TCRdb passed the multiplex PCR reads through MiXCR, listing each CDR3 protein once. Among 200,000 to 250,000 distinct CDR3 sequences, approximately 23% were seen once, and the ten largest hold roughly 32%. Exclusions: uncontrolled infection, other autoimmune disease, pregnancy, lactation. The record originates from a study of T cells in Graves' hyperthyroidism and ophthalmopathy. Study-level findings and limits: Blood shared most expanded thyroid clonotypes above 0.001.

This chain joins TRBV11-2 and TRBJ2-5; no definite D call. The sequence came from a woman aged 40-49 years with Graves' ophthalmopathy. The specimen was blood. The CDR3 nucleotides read TGTGCCAGCAGCGTGGCTTGGGGAAACCAAGAGACCCAGTACTTC. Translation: CASSVAWGNQETQYF.